The clone carrying this T cell receptor beta chain was seen ten or more times. As yet, its antigen is unknown. This sample is part of a study of T cells in Graves' hyperthyroidism and ophthalmopathy. Study outcomes and limitations: A 13 V-J signature model discriminated ophthalmopathy versus stable hyperthyroidism. Within blood appeared most thyroid clonotypes that had expanded above 0.001.

From germline, CDR1 is SNHLY and CDR2 FYNNEI. V was cut by 3 bases and J by 2 bases, with 16 bases left in between. The CDR3 has 16 residues. Amplification of TCR beta CDR3 regions was performed using RNA transcripts as template. Initially, a first-round RT-PCR of the TCR CDR3 employed the HTBI primer set. In TCRdb, the multiplex PCR reads were re-called with MiXCR into one record per CDR3 protein. The sample lists a few hundred thousand distinct CDR3 sequences, around 14% occurring once. The chain uses TRBV2 and TRBJ1-2; D is possibly TRBD1 (5 bases). The clonotype comes from a young woman with Graves' hyperthyroidism that later progressed to Graves' ophthalmopathy. The sequencing input was blood. The CDR3 nucleotides are TGTGCCAGCAGTGACGGGGGACGGGACGGAAACTATGGCTACACCTTC. Protein sequence: CASSDGGRDGNYGYTF.